These 13 T cell receptor beta chains originate from one sample sequenced in a study of vaccination effects on CD4 cells after COVID-19. Generated by immunoSEQ multiplex PCR, the TCRdb table keeps only in-frame clones and is missing some. The repertoire holds tens of thousands of clones, more than 60% seen once, with about 10% in the top ten. Within the ViraFEST assay, antigen-specific CD4+ T cells underwent expansion with viral peptide pools prior to sequencing. Cells that had been cultured for 10 days were the source of isolated CD4+ T cells. In the vaccine recipients, nucleocapsid antibodies were negative and there was no prior SARS-CoV-2 infection. Antigens of these TCRs are unknown. Sequencing was performed on CD4+ T cells from PBMCs cultured with SARS-CoV-2 spike peptides, taken before COVID-19 vaccination. These receptors came from a human donor who received a COVID-19 vaccine.

This clone was seen just once. The J gene is TRBJ1-5, the V gene TRBV6-5; D unresolved. Trimming pared 2 bases from V and 0 bases from J, leaving 8 bases between. Per the germline V gene, CDR1 is MNHEY and CDR2 is SVGAGI. The CDR3 contains 15 residues. The CDR3 DNA follows: TGTGCCAGCAGTTACCTACAAGCTAGCAATCAGCCCCAGCATTTT. Translated, it gives CASSYLQASNQPQHF.

The chain links TRBV5-8 to TRBJ1-1; the match to TRBD1 covers 7 bases. Germline lookup yields CDR1 SGHTS and CDR2 YDEGEE. This CDR3 is 17 amino acids long. Unmatched junction bases numbered 16, after V lost 7 bases and J lost 1 base. The CDR3 DNA sequence: TGTGCCAGCCCTACATTATCGTACAGGGGCCCGAACACTGAAGCTTTCTTT. Translated, it gives CASPTLSYRGPNTEAFF.

This clone came up once. This chain connects TRBV6-5 to TRBJ2-7; 8 bases align to TRBD1. The germline V gene encodes CDR1 MNHEY and CDR2 SVGAGI. The CDR3 loop spans 14 amino acids. The J segment lost 6 bases and the V segment lost 4 bases, leaving 8 bases of the junction unmatched. CDR3 sequence (DNA): TGTGCCAGCAGTTCCGACAGGGGATTGAGCGAGCAGTACGTC. This encodes CASSSDRGLSEQYV.

This clone was seen only once. The V call is TRBV2, the J call TRBJ2-1, with D maybe TRBD2 (6 bases). Trimming shortened V by 2 bases and J by 9 bases, and 14 bases separated the two germline ends. The CDR3 extends over 14 amino acids. The germline CDR1 and CDR2 sequences are SNHLY and FYNNEI. Here the CDR3 DNA reads TGTGCCAGCAGTGAATTGAGGACTACTGCTGAGCAGTTCTTC. As protein: CASSELRTTAEQFF. Looking up the rest from reference TRBV2 and TRBJ2-1 gives the full variable domain: EPEVTQTPSHQVTQMGQEVILRCVPISNHLYFYWYRQILGQKVEFLVSFYNNEISEKSEIFDDQFSVERPDGSNFTLKIRSTKLEDSAMYFCASSELRTTAEQFFGPGTRLTVL.

This sequence joins TRBV9 and TRBJ1-2, with a weak D call TRBD1 (6 bases). Trimming pared 3 bases from V and 3 bases from J, leaving 9 bases between. Germline CDR1 is SGDLS and CDR2 is YYNGEE. This CDR3 spans 13 amino acids. CDR3 nucleotide sequence: TGTGCCAGCAGCGCGCGGACAGACTATGGCTACACCTTC. As protein: CASSARTDYGYTF.

This chain connects TRBV7-3 to TRBJ2-3; no reliable D call. The CDR3 is 15 amino acids. V dropped 1 base and J dropped 2 bases, with 10 bases sitting between them. CDR1 is SGHTA and CDR2 is FQGTGA in the germline V gene. CDR3 region: CASSLRSLNTDTQYF. The CDR3 nucleotides read TGTGCCAGCAGCTTAAGATCTCTGAACACAGATACGCAGTATTTT.

The chain combines TRBV24-1 with TRBJ2-2; 11 bases line up with TRBD2. There are 18 residues in the CDR3. The germline V gene has CDR1 KGHDR and CDR2 SFDVKD. J lost 1 base, V lost 2 bases, and 5 bases had no gene match. DNA for the CDR3: TGTGCCACCAGTGATTCGCACGGGACTAGCGGGAACACCGGGGAGCTGTTTTTT. This gives the protein CATSDSHGTSGNTGELFF.

CDR3 coding DNA: TGTGCCAGCCCCTCTTTCCCCGGCGGGACCCAAGAGACCCAGTACTTC. As protein: CASPSFPGGTQETQYF. V and J are TRBV5-8 and TRBJ2-5; tentative D call: TRBD2 (6 bases). V lost 7 bases to trimming and J lost 1 base, with 20 bases between them. The CDR3 runs 16 residues. Germline CDR1 reads SGHTS; CDR2 reads YDEGEE. Supplemented by reference TRBV5-8 and TRBJ2-5, the full variable domain reads EAGVTQSPTHLIKTRGQQATLRCSPISGHTSVYWYQQALGLGLQFLLWYDEGEERNRGNFPPRFSGRQFPNYSSELNVNALELEDSALYLCASPSFPGGTQETQYFGPGTRLLVL.

J is TRBJ1-1 and V is TRBV15; D ambiguous. The CDR3 runs to 14 residues. V was pared by 0 bases and J by 1 base, with 6 bases between. Looked up from germline, CDR1 is LNHNV and CDR2 is YYDKDF (reference sequence). The CDR3 region has the DNA TGTGCCACCAGCAGAGATATCGAGAACACTGAAGCTTTCTTT. Its protein product is CATSRDIENTEAFF.

The J gene is TRBJ2-1, the V gene TRBV5-1; possibly TRBD1 for D (6 bases). Between the trimmed V and J ends, which lost 5 bases and 4 bases, there was a span of 13 bases. This CDR3 is 14 amino acids long. Germline CDR1 SGHRS, CDR2 YFSETQ. CDR3 nucleotides: TGCGCCAGCAGGCTCAGGGGCAGGTACAATGAGCAGTTCTTC. This gives the protein CASRLRGRYNEQFF.

This clone was found once. The chain employs TRBV2 and TRBJ1-3; D gene ambiguous. This CDR3 is 17 amino acids long. The ends were cut back, 6 bases at V and 0 bases at J, with 18 bases in the middle. Per the germline V gene, CDR1 is SNHLY and CDR2 is FYNNEI. The CDR3 DNA is TGTGCCAGCAGCCCAATGCCGCCAGGCAACTCTGGAAACACCATATATTTT. It translates to CASSPMPPGNSGNTIYF.

This clone has a single count. One end of the junction is discordant with germline, which a read error may explain. The V and J genes are TRBV14 and TRBJ1-1; a weak D match, TRBD1 (6 bases). The CDR3 contains 13 residues. From germline, CDR1 is SGHDN and CDR2 FVKESK. DNA for the CDR3: TGTGCCAGCAACCAAATGGGCAGGGACAAGGCTTTCTTT. Protein sequence: CASNQMGRDKAFF.

This clone was recorded only once. The chain recombines TRBV5-6 with TRBJ1-2; D is undetermined. With 0 bases removed from V and 7 bases from J, the gap between germline ends came to 13 bases. Looked up from germline, CDR1 is SGHDT and CDR2 is YYEEEE. The CDR3 is 14 residues long. DNA for the CDR3: TGTGCCAGCAGCTTGGGCTCAAGTGAAGGTGGCTACACCTTC. Amino acids: CASSLGSSEGGYTF. The full variable domain, with the rest looked up from reference TRBV5-6 and TRBJ1-2, is DAGVTQSPTHLIKTRGQQVTLRCSPKSGHDTVSWYQQALGQGPQFIFQYYEEEERQRGNFPDRFSGHQFPNYSSELNVNALLLGDSALYLCASSLGSSEGGYTFGSGTRLTVV.